This T cell receptor beta chain appears in the sequencing data of a study of cytomegalovirus exposure and HLA in healthy donors. About the research overall: An early data release held about 85 million unique TCRs from HLA-typed donors.

Germline lookup yields CDR1 SGHTA and CDR2 FQGTGA. The CDR3 runs 16 residues. V dropped 4 bases and J dropped 0 bases, with 13 bases sitting between them. Study findings and constraints: The study put 150 or so TCR beta chains on its list as cytomegalovirus-associated. A later analysis found most CMV-associated TCR beta chains apparently HLA-restricted. Relative to the roughly 640-donor mean, N-insertions were reportedly fewer in an Asian-associated ancestry cluster in a later analysis.

Concerning this clone itself: As yet, its antigen is unknown.

Both 60 Vbeta primers and 13 Jbeta primers went into the PCR. The repertoire was sequenced with immunoSEQ multiplex PCR; TCRdb's copy has only in-frame clones and lacks some. The data hold some 200,000 clones, with over 60% observed a single time. The sample taken for sequencing was PBMCs. The TCR was taken from a man aged 18 to 30 in good health and CMV-seronegative. The chain recombines TRBV7-3 with TRBJ2-1; possibly TRBD2 for D (5 bases). CDR3 sequence (DNA): TGTGCCAGCAGCTCCCGTGGACTGAGCTCCTACAATGAGCAGTTCTTC. Protein: CASSSRGLSSYNEQFF. Together with reference TRBV7-3 and TRBJ2-1, the CDR3 gives the full variable domain: GAGVSQTPSNKVTEKGKYVELRCDPISGHTALYWYRQSLGQGPEFLIYFQGTGAADDSGLPNDRFFAVRPEGSVSTLKIQRTERGDSAVYLCASSSRGLSSYNEQFFGPGTRLTVL.